This record looks at one T cell receptor beta chain sequence and its context. This specimen belongs to a study of cytomegalovirus exposure and HLA in healthy donors. About the study: Earlier sequencing of some 170 million T cells yielded around 100 million unique TCR beta sequences.

Germline-derived CDR1 and CDR2 are MNHNS and SASEGT. V lost 2 bases and J lost 7, with 8 bases in between. The CDR3 spans 12 residues. In the PCR, 60 Vbeta and 13 Jbeta primers were used. Generated by immunoSEQ multiplex PCR, the TCRdb table keeps only in-frame clones and is missing some. This table holds 90,000 to 130,000 clones. The TCR originated in a man in his forties or fifties in good health and CMV-seropositive. The sequenced sample was PBMCs. This chain connects TRBV6-1 to TRBJ1-1; D gene ambiguous. CDR3 sequence reads: CASSEIPFEAFF. DNA for the CDR3: TGTGCCAGCAGTGAAATCCCCTTTGAAGCTTTCTTT.